This TCR beta chain derives from a study of CD8+ T cells in alopecia areata. Following extraction, RNA underwent reverse transcription to cDNA, which served as the sequencing template. TCRdb keeps only in-frame clones here, not all; method: immunoSEQ multiplex PCR. The sample carries about 150,000 clones, roughly two thirds recorded once. Documented treatment: oral pan-JAK inhibitor, 5-10 mg twice daily. CDR1 SGHDT and CDR2 YYEEEE come from the germline V gene. V lost 1 base, J lost 4 bases, and 4 bases stayed unmatched. The CDR3 has 14 residues. This sequence was found in a human donor with alopecia areata. Sequenced material: CD4+ T cells sorted from blood, taken at week 4, from a patient treated with tofacitinib. This chain links TRBV5-6 with TRBJ1-2, with TRBD1 matching over 7 bases. CDR3 sequence reads: CASSLRSGGYGYTF. The CDR3 DNA follows: TGTGCCAGCAGCTTGCGGTCAGGGGGCTATGGCTACACCTTC.